This passage covers 30 T cell receptor beta chains from one sample sequenced in a study of cytomegalovirus exposure and HLA in healthy donors. The PCR had 60 Vbeta and 13 Jbeta primers. The assay was immunoSEQ multiplex PCR, and TCRdb's table has in-frame clones only and misses some. The table shows tens of thousands of clones, with roughly 78% occurring only once. Sequencing was done on a sample of PBMCs. These receptors were collected from a man in his forties in good health and CMV-seronegative.

This clone was counted a few times. The V gene is TRBV9, the J gene TRBJ2-1; 7 bases agree with TRBD1. Germline V gene lookup returns CDR1 SGDLS and CDR2 YYNGEE. Trimming removed 7 bases from V and 3 bases from J; junction bases left unmatched: 7. The CDR3 sequence is 14 residues long. As DNA, the CDR3 is TGTGCCAGCTCCAGGGGGTTTAACTACAATGAGCAGTTCTTC. Translation: CASSRGFNYNEQFF.

V and J are TRBV19 and TRBJ2-5, with D possibly matching TRBD1 (5 bases). This CDR3 spans 12 amino acids. Trimming cost V 8 bases and J 5 bases, with 12 bases left between them. CDR1 LNHDA and CDR2 SQIVND come from the germline V gene (reference sequence). CDR3 sequence (DNA): TGTGCCAGTGGTGGGGCTGGGGAGACCCAGTACTTC. The encoded protein is CASGGAGETQYF.

This clone was observed a few times. The chain is built from TRBV6-1 and TRBJ2-7; 11 bases line up with TRBD2. V lost 6 bases to trimming and J lost 3 bases; unmatched junction nucleotides: 4. The CDR3 consists of 14 residues. Germline V lookup: CDR1 MNHNS, CDR2 SASEGT. Here the CDR3 DNA reads TGTGCCAGCAGCAATAGCGGGGGGGGCTACGAGCAGTACTTC. Translated: CASSNSGGGYEQYF.

The chain uses TRBV7-3 and TRBJ2-2, with 7 bases fitting TRBD1. The V segment lost 5 bases and the J segment 9 bases; nucleotides outside the gene matches: 3. The CDR3 contains 12 residues. Per the germline V gene, CDR1 is SGHTA and CDR2 is FQGTGA. CDR3 protein: CASSQGGWELFF. The CDR3 DNA follows: TGTGCCAGCAGCCAAGGGGGCTGGGAGCTGTTTTTT.

The rearrangement uses TRBV5-1 and TRBJ2-7, with D perhaps matching TRBD2 (8 bases). CDR1 and CDR2 from the germline V gene are SGHRS and YFSETQ. This CDR3 contains 16 residues. Trimming removed 4 bases at V and 0 bases at J, with 17 bases between. Here the CDR3 reads CASSPGGTESSYEQYF. In DNA form, the CDR3 reads TGCGCCAGCAGCCCGGGAGGGACAGAGAGCTCCTACGAGCAGTACTTC.

The chain joins TRBV5-1 to TRBJ2-7; TRBD2 agrees at 8 bases. There are 15 residues in the CDR3. J gave up 2 bases and V 3 bases, and 7 bases lay outside the gene matches. Per germline, CDR1 SGHRS and CDR2 YFSETQ. The CDR3, as DNA: TGCGCCAGCAGCTCGTACAGCGGGGGAGCCTACGAGCAGTACTTC. This gives the protein CASSSYSGGAYEQYF.

The chain carries TRBV27 and TRBJ2-7; weak D call: TRBD1 (6 bases). The CDR3 is 16 residues long. The V gene's germline CDR1 is MNHEY and CDR2 SMNVEV (reference sequence). V was trimmed by 4 bases and J by 0 bases, leaving 16 bases between them. CDR3 sequence reads: CASSYSDSLSSYEQYF. CDR3 nucleotides: TGTGCCAGCAGTTACTCGGACAGCCTGAGCTCCTACGAGCAGTACTTC.

The chain couples TRBV29-1 to TRBJ2-5; 7 nucleotides agree with TRBD2. Germline V lookup: CDR1 SQVTM, CDR2 ANQGSEA. Unmatched junction bases numbered 4, after V lost 6 bases and J lost 3 bases. The CDR3 has 12 residues. CDR3 in amino acids: CSVGEGKETQYF. Written as DNA, the CDR3 is TGCAGCGTCGGGGAGGGGAAAGAGACCCAGTACTTC.

The chain couples TRBV15 to TRBJ2-3; no firm D call. Germline CDR1 is LNHNV and CDR2 is YYDKDF (reference sequence). Trimming cost V 2 bases and J 0 bases, with 12 bases left between them. The CDR3 has 16 residues. The CDR3 loop reads CATSRNLGASTDTQYF. The CDR3, as DNA: TGTGCCACCAGCAGAAACCTAGGTGCTAGCACAGATACGCAGTATTTT.

The chain couples TRBV7-3 to TRBJ2-1; the D gene is possibly TRBD2 (7 bases). Germline CDR1 SGHTA, CDR2 FQGTGA. V was trimmed by 3 bases and J by 6 bases, leaving 15 bases between them. The CDR3 runs 15 residues. CDR3 in DNA: TGTGCCAGCAGCTTTGACGTGGGGGGGCCCAATGAGCAGTTCTTC. Protein product: CASSFDVGGPNEQFF.

The chain recombines TRBV6-5 with TRBJ2-7; 10 positions agree with TRBD1. Trimming took 5 bases from V and 5 from J; bases not matched to a gene: 6. This CDR3 spans 14 amino acids. The germline V gene has CDR1 MNHEY and CDR2 SVGAGI. CDR3 residues: CASSNDRGQDEQYF. The CDR3 DNA follows: TGTGCCAGCAGTAACGACAGGGGGCAAGACGAGCAGTACTTC.

The chain joins TRBV20-1 to TRBJ2-5; D not resolved. The J call is doubtful: the DNA matches TRBJ2-7 better. Germline loops: CDR1 DFQATT, CDR2 SNEGSKA (reference sequence). The CDR3 has 9 residues. CDR3: CSATYEQYF. The CDR3 bases are TGCAGTGCCACCTACGAGCAGTACTTC.

The chain has TRBV7-9 and TRBJ1-6; perhaps TRBD1 as D (6 bases). Germline V gene data show CDR1 as SEHNR and CDR2 as FQNEAQ (reference sequence). With 1 base removed from V and 10 bases from J, the gap between germline ends came to 20 bases. This CDR3 comprises 17 residues. CDR3 loop: CASSLGGQGSIPSPLHF. The CDR3 nucleotides read TGTGCCAGCAGCTTAGGGGGGCAGGGGTCGATACCATCACCCCTCCACTTT.

The chain recombines TRBV27 with TRBJ1-5; tentative D call: TRBD1 (6 bases). Trimming stripped 4 bases from V and 2 bases from J, with 15 bases between. CDR1 is MNHEY, CDR2 SMNVEV, per germline (reference sequence). The CDR3 has 16 amino acids. Here the CDR3 DNA reads TGTGCCAGCAGTTACCGAACAGGGTATGGCAATCAGCCCCAGCATTTT. Translated, it gives CASSYRTGYGNQPQHF.

The J gene is TRBJ2-2, the V gene TRBV7-2; TRBD2 matches at 8 bases. Germline lookup yields CDR1 SGHTA and CDR2 FQGNSA. Trimming at V came to 5 bases and at J to 6 bases, leaving 8 bases not matched to a gene. The CDR3 runs to 15 residues. The CDR3 sequence is CASSRRGAGAGELFF. The CDR3, as DNA: TGTGCCAGCAGCCGACGAGGAGCGGGAGCCGGGGAGCTGTTTTTT.

This chain uses TRBV5-6 with TRBJ1-1; D may be TRBD1 (5 bases). V lost 3 bases to trimming and J lost 5 bases, with 11 bases between them. Germline V CDR1 and CDR2: SGHDT, YYEEEE. The CDR3 extends over 13 amino acids. CDR3 bases: TGTGCCAGCAGCTCTATAGGGGTGACTGAAGCTTTCTTT. Translating it yields CASSSIGVTEAFF. Based on the CDR3 plus reference TRBV5-6 and TRBJ1-1, the full variable domain is DAGVTQSPTHLIKTRGQQVTLRCSPKSGHDTVSWYQQALGQGPQFIFQYYEEEERQRGNFPDRFSGHQFPNYSSELNVNALLLGDSALYLCASSSIGVTEAFFGQGTRLTVV.

The genes are TRBV7-9 and TRBJ1-1; the match to TRBD1 covers 7 bases. The CDR3 loop spans 13 amino acids. Unmatched junction bases numbered 10, after V lost 1 base and J lost 14 bases. Germline V gene data show CDR1 as SEHNR and CDR2 as FQNEAQ (reference sequence). Here the CDR3 reads CASSLGMPGTDFF. The CDR3 bases are TGTGCCAGCAGCTTAGGGATGCCCGGGACAGACTTCTTT.

V is TRBV9 and J is TRBJ2-7; tentative D call: TRBD1 (6 bases). V was cut by 5 bases and J by 6 bases, with 9 bases left in between. The CDR3 runs 11 residues. From germline, CDR1 is SGDLS and CDR2 YYNGEE. In DNA form, the CDR3 reads TGTGCCAGCAGTCGAGGGGGCGAGCAGTACTTC. The encoded protein is CASSRGGEQYF. The complete variable domain, with remaining parts taken from reference TRBV9 and TRBJ2-7, reads DSGVTQTPKHLITATGQRVTLRCSPRSGDLSVYWYQQSLDQGLQFLIQYYNGEERAKGNILERFSAQQFPDLHSELNLSSLELGDSALYFCASSRGGEQYFGPGTRLTVT.

The chain joins TRBV11-2 to TRBJ2-1; D is possibly TRBD2 (6 bases). Germline V gives CDR1 SGHAT, CDR2 FQNNGV. CDR3 length: 12 amino acids. Trimming removed 11 bases from V and 5 bases from J, with 13 bases in between. In nucleotides, the CDR3 is TGTGCCCACCGCGGGATGAACAATGAGCAGTTCTTC. Its protein product is CAHRGMNNEQFF. The full variable domain, in which reference TRBV11-2 and TRBJ2-1 provide the parts outside the CDR3, is EAGVAQSPRYKIIEKRQSVAFWCNPISGHATLYWYQQILGQGPKLLIQFQNNGVVDDSQLPKDRFSAERLKGVDSTLKIQPAKLEDSAVYLCAHRGMNNEQFFGPGTRLTVL.

The chain combines TRBV5-4 with TRBJ2-3, with TRBD2 matching over 7 bases. The V and J ends lost 1 base and 2 bases, in that order; junction bases with no gene match: 7. The CDR3 sequence is 16 residues long. Germline V lookup: CDR1 SGHNT, CDR2 YYREEE (reference sequence). The CDR3: CASSLTTSRYTDTQYF. The CDR3 DNA sequence: TGTGCCAGCAGCTTGACGACTAGCCGATACACAGATACGCAGTATTTT.

V is TRBV7-6 and J is TRBJ2-5, with TRBD1 identical over 7 bases. The V segment lost 5 bases and the J segment 4 bases; nucleotides outside the gene matches: 4. CDR3 length: 13 residues. From germline, CDR1 is SGHVS and CDR2 FNYEAQ. The CDR3 DNA reads as TGTGCCAGCAGCCAAGGGGGCGGAGAGACCCAGTACTTC. Translated, it gives CASSQGGGETQYF.

The chain joins TRBV6-5 to TRBJ2-3, with D possibly matching TRBD1 (5 bases). V lost 5 bases to trimming and J lost 2 bases, with 8 bases between them. Germline values: CDR1 MNHEY, CDR2 SVGAGI. CDR3 length: 13 residues. The CDR3 coding sequence is TGTGCCAGCAGTCGGACACTCACAGATACGCAGTATTTT. The encoded protein is CASSRTLTDTQYF.

V usage is TRBV5-5 and J usage is TRBJ1-5; 8 bases are a match to TRBD1. The CDR3 has 15 residues. J was trimmed by 4 bases and V by 5 bases; bases with no gene match: 8. Germline V gives CDR1 SGHKS, CDR2 YYEKEE (reference sequence). CDR3 in DNA: TGTGCCAGCAGTCCCCAGGGGGCCCTTAATCAGCCCCAGCATTTT. This gives the protein CASSPQGALNQPQHF.

The chain joins TRBV6-5 to TRBJ1-6; unclear D gene. The germline CDR1 and CDR2 sequences are MNHEY and SVGAGI. The CDR3 has 13 residues. Trimming took 11 bases from V and 5 from J, leaving 13 bases between them. DNA for the CDR3: TGTGCCGTTAGGCGGGTTCATAATTCACCCCTCCACTTT. Translation: CAVRRVHNSPLHF.

The chain has TRBV5-1 and TRBJ2-3, with D tentatively TRBD1 (5 bases). V was shortened by 3 bases and J by 5 bases, with 13 bases between the two germline ends. The CDR3 runs to 14 residues. Germline CDR1 is SGHRS and CDR2 is YFSETQ. The CDR3 reads CASSWGPPVDTQYF. CDR3 DNA: TGCGCCAGCAGCTGGGGCCCTCCGGTAGATACGCAGTATTTT.

The rearrangement joins TRBV6-5 to TRBJ2-1; 9 bases are shared with TRBD2. With V trimmed by 8 bases and J by 7 bases, 12 bases remained unmatched. CDR1 and CDR2 (germline): MNHEY, SVGAGI. The CDR3 runs 15 residues. DNA of the CDR3: TGTGCCAGCGGCCCCAGGCGGGGGGGGGCGAATGAGCAGTTCTTC. Protein sequence: CASGPRRGGANEQFF.

The V and J genes are TRBV19 and TRBJ1-6; D unresolved. From germline, CDR1 is LNHDA and CDR2 SQIVND (reference sequence). Trimming left V 5 bases short and J 5 bases short, with 13 bases between. The CDR3 sequence is 15 residues long. CDR3 bases: TGTGCCAGTAGTCGAGGCTATATCGATAATTCACCCCTCCACTTT. The encoded protein is CASSRGYIDNSPLHF.

As for this clone: At one end, the junction sequence differs from germline, possibly due to a read error. V usage is TRBV6-5 and J usage is TRBJ2-5; 10 bases fit TRBD2. CDR1 and CDR2 (germline): MNHEY, SVGAGI. This CDR3 is built from 15 residues. The CDR3 DNA is TGTGCCAGCAGTGACTCTAGCGGGAGACAAGAGACCCAGTACTTC. This gives the protein CASSDSSGRQETQYF.

The chain couples TRBV6-1 to TRBJ1-5; perhaps TRBD1 as D (6 bases). V was cut by 6 bases and J by 0 bases, with 12 bases left in between. There are 15 residues in the CDR3. Germline CDR1 is MNHNS and CDR2 is SASEGT. CDR3 nucleotide sequence: TGTGCCAGCAGCAAAAGGGACACTAGCAATCAGCCCCAGCATTTT. It codes for CASSKRDTSNQPQHF.

The rearrangement links TRBV4-1 to TRBJ2-1; 9 bases align to TRBD1. With V trimmed by 2 bases and J by 4 bases, 6 bases remained unmatched. The germline CDR1 and CDR2 sequences are MGHRA and YSYEKL. The length of the CDR3 is 16 residues. CDR3: CASSQPDRGRYNEQFF. As DNA, the CDR3 is TGCGCCAGCAGCCAACCGGACAGGGGCAGATACAATGAGCAGTTCTTC.